These 19 T cell receptor beta chains were all obtained from the same sample, sequenced in a study of naive and memory T cell subsets. The SP2 primer and nested alpha and beta constant region primers amplified ligated cDNA in four rounds. One entry per CDR3 protein, called by TCRdb with MiXCR from the 5' RACE reads. Altogether 50,000 or so distinct CDR3 sequences are present, around 7.7% being singletons, with the ten largest covering roughly a tenth. TCR cDNA received a 3' ligated oligonucleotide that carried a UMI. The receptors derive from a male donor in good health.

The CDR3 sequence: CASRPDGRENSNQPQHF. The DNA for the CDR3 is TGTGCCAGCAGGCCGGACGGGAGAGAGAATAGCAATCAGCCCCAGCATTTT. V gene TRBV2 combines with J gene TRBJ1-5, with D unclear. Germline V gene sequence: CDR1 SNHLY, CDR2 FYNNEI. The length of the CDR3 is 17 residues. Deletions cut 6 bases from V and 0 bases from J, with 18 bases between.

This clonotype was recorded many times. The rearrangement links TRBV29-1 to TRBJ1-1; D is uncertain. CDR1 and CDR2 from the germline V gene are SQVTM and ANQGSEA. Deletions cut 5 bases from V and 0 bases from J, with 7 bases between. The length of the CDR3 is 12 residues. CDR3 sequence (DNA): TGCAGCGTTTCCAAGTTGAACACTGAAGCTTTCTTT. It specifies CSVSKLNTEAFF. Variable domain in full (rest from reference TRBV29-1 and TRBJ1-1): SAVISQKPSRDICQRGTSLTIQCQVDSQVTMMFWYRQQPGQSLTLIATANQGSEATYESGFVIDKFPISRPNLTFSTLTVSNMSPEDSSIYLCSVSKLNTEAFFGQGTRLTVV.

The chain couples TRBV20-1 to TRBJ2-5, with no clear D. V dropped 3 bases and J dropped 7 bases, with 15 bases sitting between them. This CDR3 spans 13 amino acids. Germline assignment: CDR1 DFQATT and CDR2 SNEGSKA (reference sequence). In nucleotides, the CDR3 is TGCAGTGCTAGCCTGCTAGATTGGGGGACCCAGTACTTC. As protein: CSASLLDWGTQYF.

This clonotype was counted between two and nine times. V usage is TRBV4-1 and J usage is TRBJ2-3; 9 bases are shared with TRBD1. Germline V gene sequence: CDR1 MGHRA, CDR2 YSYEKL. The CDR3 loop spans 16 amino acids. V was clipped by 0 bases and J by 5 bases; unmatched bases: 6. The CDR3 reads CASSQDSTGGEDTQYF. The CDR3 DNA is TGCGCCAGCAGCCAAGACTCGACAGGGGGAGAAGATACGCAGTATTTT.

The rearrangement links TRBV14 to TRBJ2-1, with TRBD2 matching over 10 bases. Trimming at V came to 3 bases and at J to 9 bases, leaving 11 bases not matched to a gene. This CDR3 has 16 amino acids. The germline CDR1 and CDR2 sequences are SGHDN and FVKESK. CDR3 in DNA: TGTGCCAGCAGCCAGGAATGGGGACTAGCGTTGGGTGAGCAGTTCTTC. It is translated as CASSQEWGLALGEQFF. Drawing the rest from reference TRBV14 and TRBJ2-1, the complete variable domain is EAGVTQFPSHSVIEKGQTVTLRCDPISGHDNLYWYRRVMGKEIKFLLHFVKESKQDESGMPNNRFLAERTGGTYSTLKVQPAELEDSGVYFCASSQEWGLALGEQFFGPGTRLTVL.

This clonotype has only a few counts. The chain couples TRBV29-1 to TRBJ2-1; no firm D call. Germline loops: CDR1 SQVTM, CDR2 ANQGSEA. The V end was cut by 8 bases, the J end by 2 bases, with 13 bases between. CDR3 size: 13 residues. The CDR3 protein is CSLRKGAYNEQFF. The CDR3 coding sequence is TGCAGCCTTCGTAAAGGAGCCTACAATGAGCAGTTCTTC.

This clonotype has ten or more counts. The rearrangement joins TRBV6-1 to TRBJ2-7; no clear D. The V gene lost 7 bases and the J gene lost 0 bases, with 13 bases spanning the gap. This CDR3 spans 14 amino acids. Germline V gene sequence: CDR1 MNHNS, CDR2 SASEGT. The CDR3 sequence is CASTGKTRSYEQYF. CDR3 coding DNA: TGTGCCAGCACGGGCAAGACCCGCTCCTACGAGCAGTACTTC.

Only a few counts were recorded for this clonotype. The gene calls are TRBV10-3 and TRBJ2-5; TRBD2 aligns across 7 bases. This CDR3 spans 16 amino acids. V lost 9 bases, J lost 1 base, and 14 bases stayed unmatched. From germline, CDR1 is ENHRY and CDR2 SYGVKD. The CDR3: CAIRGTSGVSQETQYF. DNA of the CDR3: TGTGCCATTCGGGGGACCAGCGGGGTCAGCCAAGAGACCCAGTACTTC.

This chain connects TRBV29-1 to TRBJ2-7, with D perhaps TRBD2 (5 bases). Germline V CDR1 and CDR2: SQVTM, ANQGSEA. This CDR3 spans 15 amino acids. V lost 6 bases, J lost 0 bases, and 18 bases lay in between. CDR3 nucleotides: TGCAGCGTCCCTGCCCATCCGGGGAACTCCTACGAGCAGTACTTC. Protein: CSVPAHPGNSYEQYF.

This clonotype was counted many times. This CDR3 is CATSSPLTDTQYF. The CDR3 DNA reads as TGTGCCACCAGTAGTCCTCTCACAGATACGCAGTATTTT. The V and J genes are TRBV24-1 and TRBJ2-3; D gene unclear. The CDR3 length is 13 residues. The V end lost 6 bases, the J end lost 2 bases, and 8 bases lay between the germline ends. The germline V gene has CDR1 KGHDR and CDR2 SFDVKD.

V usage is TRBV14 and J usage is TRBJ2-7, with 9 bases identical to TRBD2. CDR1 is SGHDN and CDR2 is FVKESK in the germline V gene. CDR3 length equals 17 residues. The trim removed 0 bases at V and 3 bases at J, leaving 9 bases unmatched. DNA of the CDR3: TGTGCCAGCAGCCAAGATTTAGGCCTAGCGGGATTCTACGAGCAGTACTTC. Its translation is CASSQDLGLAGFYEQYF.

The chain couples TRBV9 to TRBJ1-6; possible D gene TRBD1, 6 bases. The V and J ends lost 0 bases and 8 bases respectively, with 9 bases between them. Germline V lookup: CDR1 SGDLS, CDR2 YYNGEE. This CDR3 spans 14 amino acids. The CDR3 region is CASSVVGGDSPLHF. Written as DNA, the CDR3 is TGTGCCAGCAGCGTAGTTGGGGGCGATTCACCCCTCCACTTT.

This clonotype has a count of ten or more. This chain joins TRBV6-6 and TRBJ2-5; either TRBD1 or TRBD2 may supply D (5 bases each). CDR1 MNHNY and CDR2 SVGAGI come from the germline V gene (reference sequence). CDR3 size: 17 residues. V was pared by 0 bases and J by 1 base, with 15 bases between. The CDR3 sequence is CASSYSPGTFTQETQYF. Here the CDR3 DNA reads TGTGCCAGCAGTTACTCTCCAGGGACCTTCACCCAAGAGACCCAGTACTTC.

This clonotype was observed a handful of times. The J gene is TRBJ2-2, the V gene TRBV2; D uncertain. Per the germline V gene, CDR1 is SNHLY and CDR2 is FYNNEI. This CDR3 has 14 residues. V dropped 7 bases and J dropped 3 bases, with 12 bases sitting between them. As DNA, the CDR3 is TGTGCCAGCACTTGGATCGATGACACCGGGGAGCTGTTTTTT. This sequence encodes CASTWIDDTGELFF.

V usage is TRBV5-1 and J usage is TRBJ2-7; no firm D call. This CDR3 is 14 amino acids long. Germline loops: CDR1 SGHRS, CDR2 YFSETQ. The germline V and J ends were trimmed by 0 bases and 6 bases, with 13 bases remaining between them. This chain's CDR3 is CASSLDGLVTEQYF. The CDR3, as DNA: TGCGCCAGCAGCTTGGATGGGTTGGTAACCGAGCAGTACTTC.

In this sample, this clonotype turned up many times. The gene calls are TRBV29-1 and TRBJ2-5; 10 bases map to TRBD2. Trimming removed 5 bases from V and 2 bases from J; junction bases left unmatched: 5. CDR1 and CDR2 (germline): SQVTM, ANQGSEA. The CDR3 runs 14 residues. The CDR3 region is CSVSQTSGQETQYF. The CDR3 DNA is TGCAGCGTTTCTCAGACTAGCGGGCAAGAGACCCAGTACTTC. Using reference TRBV29-1 and TRBJ2-5 for the parts outside the CDR3, the full variable domain is SAVISQKPSRDICQRGTSLTIQCQVDSQVTMMFWYRQQPGQSLTLIATANQGSEATYESGFVIDKFPISRPNLTFSTLTVSNMSPEDSSIYLCSVSQTSGQETQYFGPGTRLLVL.

About this clonotype: This may be a read error, as it is one base from a much larger clone. The chain uses TRBV4-1 and TRBJ2-7; TRBD2 might be the D (7 bases). From germline, CDR1 is MGHRA and CDR2 YSYEKL. CDR3 size: 14 residues. Trimming took off 3 bases at V and 3 bases at J, with 12 bases between the two ends. CDR3 sequence (DNA): TGCGCCAGCAGCCAGGGGGCTAGCGGCTACGAGCAGTACTTC. Protein product: CASSQGASGYEQYF.

This clonotype was seen repeatedly, ten times or more. Sequence at one end of the junction differs from germline and may be a read error. The chain is built from TRBV3-1 and TRBJ2-1; TRBD2 is a possible D gene (5 bases). This CDR3 has 16 residues. Germline V gene sequence: CDR1 LGHDT, CDR2 YNNKEL (reference sequence). The CDR3: CASSQLTSGPGQRQVF. The DNA of the CDR3 is TGTGCCAGCAGCCAGCTTACTAGTGGACCGGGTCAAAGGCAGGTCTTC.

The V call is TRBV30, the J call TRBJ2-2; 7 nucleotides agree with TRBD2. The trim removed 0 bases at V and 6 bases at J, leaving 7 bases unmatched. Germline values: CDR1 GTSNPN, CDR2 SVGIG (reference sequence). The CDR3 is 15 amino acids. CDR3 region: CAWSVAGNVAGELFF. CDR3 coding DNA: TGTGCCTGGAGTGTAGCGGGGAACGTTGCCGGGGAGCTGTTTTTT. The full variable domain, with the rest looked up from reference TRBV30 and TRBJ2-2, is SQTIHQWPATLVQPVGSPLSLECTVEGTSNPNLYWYRQAAGRGLQLLFYSVGIGQISSEVPQNLSASRPQDRQFILSSKKLLLSDSGFYLCAWSVAGNVAGELFFGEGSRLTVL.